Listed below are T cell receptor beta chains from one sample, sequenced in a study of shared clonotypes between healthy human individuals. The assay was immunoSEQ multiplex PCR, and TCRdb's table has in-frame clones only and misses some. The sample carries about 580,000 clones, 95% to 98% recorded once. The sequencing sample was made of naive CD8+ T cells sorted from blood. These receptors came from a man aged 25 to 40 in good health. The CDR3 runs from the conserved cysteine through the conserved F or W. A D gene is named only where the DNA matches it firmly. Size is omitted from some rows. Given values are once, few, many or a class for expanded clones.

v_gene	j_gene	abundance	d_gene	CDR3nt	CDR3aa
TRBV30	TRBJ1-4	-	-	TGTGCCTGGAGTGTACAAGATCCGGGGGAAAAACTGTTTTTT	CAWSVQDPGEKLFF
TRBV9	TRBJ2-3	-	-	TGTGCCACCAACCCAGGGGATGTTAGCACAGATACGCAGTATTTT	CATNPGDVSTDTQYF
TRBV13	TRBJ2-2	-	-	TGTGCCAGCAGCTACCGACGAATTACCGGGGAGCTGTTTTTT	CASSYRRITGELFF
TRBV6-5	TRBJ2-3	-	-	TGTGCTTCTGGGGTCCCGCAGGGCACAGATACGCAGTATTTT	CASGVPQGTDTQYF
TRBV29-1	TRBJ2-4	-	TRBD2	TGCAGCGTTGAGGGGCGGGAGGGGTCCAAAAACATTCAGTACTTC	CSVEGREGSKNIQYF
TRBV6-1	TRBJ1-5	once	-	TGTGCCAGCAGTGGCACCTGGACGGTTAGCAATCAGCCCCAGCATTTT	CASSGTWTVSNQPQHF
TRBV7-2	TRBJ2-7	-	TRBD2	TGTGCCAGCAGCTTACTAGCGGGAGGGAGTTACGAGCAGTACTTC	CASSLLAGGSYEQYF
TRBV27	TRBJ2-1	-	TRBD2	TGTGCCAGCAGTTTAAGGCTAGCGGGTCCCTACAATGAGCAGTTCTTC	CASSLRLAGPYNEQFF
TRBV6-5	TRBJ2-1	-	TRBD2	TGTGCCAGCAGTGGGACTAGCGGGAGCTATGAGCAGTTCTTC	CASSGTSGSYEQFF
TRBV11-3	TRBJ1-4	once	TRBD1	TGTGCCAGCAGCCTCGGACAGGGCGCTAATGAAAAACTGTTTTTT	CASSLGQGANEKLFF
TRBV11-2	TRBJ2-2	-	-	TGTGCCAGCAGCTTAGGGCCGGGACTCCACACCGGGGAGCTGTTTTTT	CASSLGPGLHTGELFF
TRBV5-8	TRBJ1-4	-	-	TGTGCCAGCAGCTTGGGTTCGGCCGGACCTGCAACTAATGAAAAACTGTTTTTT	CASSLGSAGPATNEKLFF
TRBV7-2	TRBJ1-1	-	-	TGTGCCAGCAGCTTAGCCAGGGGCATGGGTAGGAACACTGAAGCTTTCTTT	CASSLARGMGRNTEAFF
TRBV27	TRBJ2-7	-	TRBD2	TGTGCCAGCAGCTGGGCTCTAGCGGGATCCTACGAGCAGTACTTC	CASSWALAGSYEQYF
TRBV9	TRBJ1-5	-	TRBD1	TGTGCCAGCAGCGCTGGACAGGGAGGCAATCAGCCCCAGCATTTT	CASSAGQGGNQPQHF
TRBV28	TRBJ2-3	-	-	TGTGCCAGCAGTTTAGAGGTCGAGGAGGTACTAGCACAAGATACGCAGTATTTT	CASSLEVEEVLAQDTQYF
TRBV6-5	TRBJ2-1	-	-	TGTGCCAGCGGCTCGACGGATGAGCAGTTCTTC	CASGSTDEQFF
TRBV27	TRBJ2-7	-	-	TGTGCCAGCAGGCCCACAGGGTTAGGCGAGCAGTACTTC	CASRPTGLGEQYF
TRBV4-3	TRBJ2-5	-	TRBD1	TGCGCCAGCAGCCATGGGACAGGGGGAGGAGAGACCCAGTACTTC	CASSHGTGGGETQYF
TRBV5-8	TRBJ1-1	once	-	TGTGCCAGCAGCTTGGACACTGAAGCTTTCTTT	CASSLDTEAFF
TRBV5-1	TRBJ2-1	-	TRBD2	TGCGCCAGCAGCTTGGGGCAAGCGGGATGGTTGGGCAATGAGCAGTTCTTC	CASSLGQAGWLGNEQFF
TRBV19	TRBJ2-7	-	-	TGTGCCAGTAGTATAGGAGGGGACGAGTTCTACGAGCAGTACTTC	CASSIGGDEFYEQYF
TRBV13	TRBJ2-5	-	TRBD2	TGTGCCAGCAGCTTAGGGACTAGCGGGAGAGAGACCCAGTACTTC	CASSLGTSGRETQYF
TRBV5-1	TRBJ2-1	-	TRBD2	TGCGCCAGCAGCGCCGGGACTAGCGGACGATCTTATGAGCAGTTCTTC	CASSAGTSGRSYEQFF
TRBV2	TRBJ1-2	-	-	TGTGCCAGCAATCTCCGGGGAGATGGCTACACCTTC	CASNLRGDGYTF
TRBV10-3	TRBJ2-5	-	-	TGTGCCATCAGTGAACCGAGAGGTGAGCAAGAGACCCAGTACTTC	CAISEPRGEQETQYF
TRBV7-9	TRBJ2-3	-	-	TGTGCCAGCAGCTTAGAGCCGGGGGCGAGCACAGATACGCAGTATTTT	CASSLEPGASTDTQYF
TRBV28	TRBJ2-3	-	-	TGTGCCAGCAGTTTATGGATTGCGGGACCTTCCACAGATACGCAGTATTTT	CASSLWIAGPSTDTQYF
TRBV7-2	TRBJ2-5	-	-	TGTGCCAGCAGCTTAGAGCCTAGCGCAGAGACCCAGTACTTC	CASSLEPSAETQYF
TRBV5-6	TRBJ1-1	-	TRBD1	TGTGCCAGCAGCACCCCCTACAGGGGGATGAACACTGAAGCTTTCTTT	CASSTPYRGMNTEAFF
TRBV11-3	TRBJ2-3	-	TRBD1	TGTGCCAGCAGCCTCTGGACAGGGCTCCACACAGATACGCAGTATTTT	CASSLWTGLHTDTQYF
TRBV11-2	TRBJ2-5	-	TRBD2	TGTGCCAGCAGCTTAAAGATAGCGGGGACACGGTGGCAAGAGACCCGGGACTTC	CASSLKIAGTRWQETRDF
TRBV7-9	TRBJ1-4	-	TRBD1	TGTGCCAGCAGCCCGACAGGGAGTAATGAAAAACTGTTTTTT	CASSPTGSNEKLFF
TRBV7-9	TRBJ2-3	-	-	TGTGCCAGCGGTACCGTCAGGGGAGCAACAGATACGCAGTATTTT	CASGTVRGATDTQYF
TRBV4-1	TRBJ2-5	-	TRBD2	TGCGCCAGCAGCCAACCACCGCGGGGGGGACCAGAGACCCAGTACTTC	CASSQPPRGGPETQYF
TRBV27	TRBJ2-1	-	TRBD1	TGTGCCAGCAGTAGGAGGACAGGGGGCAATGAGCAGTTCTTC	CASSRRTGGNEQFF
TRBV9	TRBJ1-2	-	-	TGTGCCAGCAGCGTAAGGGTAGCCGATCCCTATGGCTACACCTTC	CASSVRVADPYGYTF
TRBV7-9	TRBJ2-3	-	-	TGTGCCCCGGTCCGGTTGGGAGATACGCAGTATTTT	CAPVRLGDTQYF
TRBV5-1	TRBJ1-1	-	TRBD1	TGCGCCAGCAGCTTAGGGACAGGGACTGAAGCTTTCTTT	CASSLGTGTEAFF
TRBV29-1	TRBJ2-7	once	-	TGCAGCGTTGAAAACAGATCAACCTACGAGCAGTACTTC	CSVENRSTYEQYF
TRBV7-9	TRBJ2-7	-	-	TGTGCCAGCAGCTTATCCCCCTTAAGCGTTTCTCCCTCCTACGAGCAGTACTTC	CASSLSPLSVSPSYEQYF
TRBV7-6	TRBJ1-5	once	-	TGTGCCAGCAGCTCCTTTGAGCATCAGCCCCAGCATTTT	CASSSFEHQPQHF
TRBV11-3	TRBJ2-2	-	TRBD1	TGTGCCAGCAGCTCCTGGACAGGGGGCAATACCGGGGAGCTGTTTTTT	CASSSWTGGNTGELFF
TRBV11-2	TRBJ2-7	-	-	TGTGCCAGCAGCTTACAAGAAGATTACGAGCAGTACTTC	CASSLQEDYEQYF
TRBV29-1	TRBJ2-7	-	TRBD2	TGCAGCGTTGTCACCCTAGCGGGAGAGAGCTCCTACGAGCAGTACTTC	CSVVTLAGESSYEQYF
TRBV7-9	TRBJ1-4	-	-	TGTGCCAGCAGCGCCCCAGGGCCAACTAATGAAAAACTGTTTTTT	CASSAPGPTNEKLFF
TRBV7-9	TRBJ2-2	once	TRBD1	TGTGCCAGCAGCATATCAACAGGGGGCTTGGCCGGGGAGCTGTTTTTT	CASSISTGGLAGELFF
TRBV4-1	TRBJ2-3	-	-	TGCGCCAGCAGCCAAGATGCCCGAGGGGCGCAGTATTTT	CASSQDARGAQYF
TRBV29-1	TRBJ2-3	-	TRBD2	TGCAGCGTTGGGGAGGCGGGAGTTAGCACAGATACGCAGTATTTT	CSVGEAGVSTDTQYF